This T cell receptor beta chain is from a study of memory CD4+ T cells and cytomegalovirus serostatus. Findings and caveats of the study: Median bootstrapped AUC for CMV status was about 0.94 originally, less than 0.93 US-trained.

The sort gate was single viable CD3+CD4+CD8-CD45RO+ cells for memory CD4+ T cells. TCRdb's copy holds only in-frame clones and misses some; the assay was immunoSEQ multiplex PCR. The sample has tens of thousands of clones; roughly 76% are singletons. A word on this clone: Antigen specificity is unknown.

This CDR3 contains 12 residues. The sequenced material came from memory CD4+ T cells from blood. This chain connects TRBV21-1 to TRBJ2-7; the table calls TRBD2, which could not be checked here. TRBV21-1 is classified as a pseudogene. This TCR was recovered from an adult in good health and CMV-seropositive. CDR3 amino acids: CARSRGSYEQYF. Here the CDR3 DNA reads TGTGCCAGATCGAGAGGATCCTACGAGCAGTACTTC.